Following are 11 T cell receptor beta chains from one sample sequenced in a study of CD8 T cells in Susac syndrome. Random hexamers were used to reverse transcribe the RNA input (about 0.5 to 1 ug). MiXCR was run by TCRdb on the immunoSEQ multiplex PCR reads, yielding one entry per CDR3 protein. The data show over 150,000 distinct CDR3 sequences, 85% to 95% seen once. Sequenced: CD4+ T cells from PBMCs. The receptor set was obtained from a human donor with Susac syndrome.

The chain joins TRBV29-1 to TRBJ1-2, with D hard to call. Between the trimmed V and J ends, which lost 6 bases and 2 bases, there was a span of 10 bases. The CDR3 is 12 residues long. Germline CDR1 is SQVTM and CDR2 is ANQGSEA. The CDR3 reads CSVAGRNYGYTF. Written as DNA, the CDR3 is TGCAGCGTCGCCGGGAGGAACTATGGCTACACCTTC.

The chain combines TRBV12-3 or TRBV12-4 with TRBJ1-5, with unresolved D. CDR3 length: 13 amino acids. V lost 4 bases to trimming and J lost 5 bases, with 9 bases between them. The CDR3 DNA reads as TGTGCCAGCAGTTCAGGTCTACATCAGCCCCAGCATTTT. As protein: CASSSGLHQPQHF.

The chain has TRBV5-1 and TRBJ2-1; a weak D match, TRBD1 (6 bases). The CDR3 has 14 residues. V gave up 4 bases and J gave up 3 bases, with 11 bases separating them. Germline V gene data show CDR1 as SGHRS and CDR2 as YFSETQ. Written as DNA, the CDR3 is TGCGCCAGCAGCCCGACAGGTGGCTACAATGAGCAGTTCTTC. Translating gives CASSPTGGYNEQFF.

The rearrangement links TRBV20-1 to TRBJ2-3, with D perhaps matching TRBD2 (6 bases). The CDR3 sequence is 16 residues long. The germline CDR1 and CDR2 sequences are DFQATT and SNEGSKA (reference sequence). Trimming removed 5 bases at V and 3 bases at J, with 21 bases between. In nucleotides, the CDR3 is TGCAGTGCTCAACTTCTTCGGGGGTTAAGTACAGATACGCAGTATTTT. Protein: CSAQLLRGLSTDTQYF.

This chain links TRBV5-1 with TRBJ1-2; 8 bases agree with TRBD1. This CDR3 is 14 amino acids long. Germline assignment: CDR1 SGHRS and CDR2 YFSETQ. The V gene end was trimmed by 4 bases and the J gene end by 2 bases; junction bases not matched to a gene: 4. The CDR3 reads CASSVTGANYGYTF. The CDR3 DNA is TGCGCCAGCAGCGTGACAGGGGCCAACTATGGCTACACCTTC.

This sequence joins TRBV24-1 and TRBJ2-7; 7 nucleotides line up with TRBD1. This CDR3 comprises 16 residues. Germline loops: CDR1 KGHDR, CDR2 SFDVKD. V gave up 4 bases and J gave up 1 base; unmatched junction bases: 9. The CDR3 loop is CATSDRTGTESYEQYF. CDR3 coding DNA: TGTGCCACCAGTGACCGAACCGGGACAGAGTCCTACGAGCAGTACTTC.

The V call is TRBV6-5, the J call TRBJ2-1, with 9 bases identical to TRBD2. With V trimmed by 2 bases and J by 8 bases, 13 bases remained unmatched. The CDR3 totals 17 residues. Germline V gene data show CDR1 as MNHEY and CDR2 as SVGAGI. CDR3 sequence reads: CASSYGGAGGLGHEQFF. The CDR3 coding sequence is TGTGCCAGCAGTTACGGCGGAGCGGGAGGCCTCGGACATGAGCAGTTCTTC.

This clonotype was seen just once. V and J are TRBV3-1 and TRBJ1-6; D is ambiguous. The CDR3 has 13 residues. Germline CDR1 is LGHDT and CDR2 is YNNKEL (reference sequence). V gave up 1 base and J gave up 10 bases, with 8 bases separating them. CDR3 sequence reads: CASSQAGESPLHF. For the CDR3, the DNA is TGTGCCAGCAGCCAAGCCGGGGAATCACCCCTCCACTTT.

The chain recombines TRBV2 with TRBJ2-3; D is ambiguous. This CDR3 has 14 residues. The V end lost 5 bases, the J end lost 2 bases, and 11 bases lay between the germline ends. Germline V gives CDR1 SNHLY, CDR2 FYNNEI. This CDR3 is CASSKTSFTDTQYF. CDR3 DNA sequence: TGTGCCAGCAGTAAAACGTCTTTCACAGATACGCAGTATTTT.

This clonotype has only one observation. The chain has TRBV2 and TRBJ2-2; D may be TRBD2 (6 bases). Germline V CDR1 and CDR2: SNHLY, FYNNEI. V lost 3 bases and J lost 3, with 11 bases in between. This CDR3 has 15 amino acids. The DNA for the CDR3 is TGTGCCAGCAGTGAGGAGGGCGCGGACACCGGGGAGCTGTTTTTT. Translation gives CASSEEGADTGELFF.

The V gene is TRBV7-2, the J gene TRBJ2-2; perhaps TRBD1 as D (8 bases). Trimming took off 8 bases at V and 5 bases at J, with 15 bases between the two ends. Germline lookup yields CDR1 SGHTA and CDR2 FQGNSA. This CDR3 has 14 residues. CDR3 sequence reads: CASHDRGGTGELFF. Here the CDR3 DNA reads TGTGCCAGCCATGACAGGGGAGGGACCGGGGAGCTGTTTTTT.